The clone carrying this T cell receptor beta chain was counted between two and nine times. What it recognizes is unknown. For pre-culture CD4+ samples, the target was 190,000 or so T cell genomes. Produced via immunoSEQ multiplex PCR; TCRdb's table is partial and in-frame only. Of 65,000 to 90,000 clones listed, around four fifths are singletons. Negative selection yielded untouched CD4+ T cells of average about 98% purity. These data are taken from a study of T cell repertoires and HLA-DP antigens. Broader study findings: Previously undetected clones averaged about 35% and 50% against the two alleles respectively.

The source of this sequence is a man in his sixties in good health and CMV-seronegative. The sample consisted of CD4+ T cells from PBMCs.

This chain's CDR3 is CASSEGRQLYGYTF. The CDR3 DNA is TGTGCCAGCAGTGAAGGTCGACAGCTCTATGGCTACACCTTC. V and J are TRBV6-1 and TRBJ1-2, with D perhaps matching TRBD1 (5 bases). CDR3 length equals 14 residues. Looked up from germline, CDR1 is MNHNS and CDR2 is SASEGT. The V and J ends lost 1 base and 4 bases respectively, with 10 bases between them.